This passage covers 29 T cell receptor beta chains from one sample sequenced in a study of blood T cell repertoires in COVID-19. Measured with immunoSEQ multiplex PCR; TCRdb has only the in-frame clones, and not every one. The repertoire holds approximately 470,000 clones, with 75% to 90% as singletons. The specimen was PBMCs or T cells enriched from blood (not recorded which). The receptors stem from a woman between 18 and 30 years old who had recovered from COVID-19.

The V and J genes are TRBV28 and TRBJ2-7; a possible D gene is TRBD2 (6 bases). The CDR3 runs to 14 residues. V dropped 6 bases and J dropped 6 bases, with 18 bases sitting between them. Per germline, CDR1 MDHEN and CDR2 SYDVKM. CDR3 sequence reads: CASSRRGRRAEQYF. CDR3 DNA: TGTGCCAGCAGCCGGAGAGGACGGAGGGCCGAGCAGTACTTC. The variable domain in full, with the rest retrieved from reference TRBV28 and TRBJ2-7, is DVKVTQSSRYLVKRTGEKVFLECVQDMDHENMFWYRQDPGLGLRLIYFSYDVKMKEKGDIPEGYSVSREKKERFSLILESASTNQTSMYLCASSRRGRRAEQYFGPGTRLTVT.

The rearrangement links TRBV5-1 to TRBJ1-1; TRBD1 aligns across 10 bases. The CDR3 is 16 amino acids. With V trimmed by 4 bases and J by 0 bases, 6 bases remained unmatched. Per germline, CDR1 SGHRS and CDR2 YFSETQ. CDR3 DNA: TGCGCCAGCAGCCCCGGGACAGGGGCCCTGAACACTGAAGCTTTCTTT. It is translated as CASSPGTGALNTEAFF.

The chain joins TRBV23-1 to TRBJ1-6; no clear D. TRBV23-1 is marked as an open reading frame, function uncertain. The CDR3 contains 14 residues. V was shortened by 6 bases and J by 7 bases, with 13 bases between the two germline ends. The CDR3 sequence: CASSRGAVNSPLHF. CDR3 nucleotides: TGCGCCAGCAGCCGCGGCGCCGTAAATTCACCCCTCCACTTT.

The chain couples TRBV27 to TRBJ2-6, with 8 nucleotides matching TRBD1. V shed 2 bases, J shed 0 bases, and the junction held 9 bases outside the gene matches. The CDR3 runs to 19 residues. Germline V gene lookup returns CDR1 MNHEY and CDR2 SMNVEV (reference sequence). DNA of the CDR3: TGTGCCAGCAGTTTAGTAGGGACAGGCTTTCTCTCTGGGGCCAACGTCCTGACTTTC. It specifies CASSLVGTGFLSGANVLTF.

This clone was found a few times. In nucleotides, the CDR3 is TGTGCCAGCAGCAAAGGGTACCGACAGGGCGGGAACACTGAAGCTTTCTTT. Translating gives CASSKGYRQGGNTEAFF. The chain uses TRBV21-1 and TRBJ1-1; the table's TRBD1 call for D was not verified on the DNA. TRBV21-1 is classified as a pseudogene. CDR3 size: 17 residues.

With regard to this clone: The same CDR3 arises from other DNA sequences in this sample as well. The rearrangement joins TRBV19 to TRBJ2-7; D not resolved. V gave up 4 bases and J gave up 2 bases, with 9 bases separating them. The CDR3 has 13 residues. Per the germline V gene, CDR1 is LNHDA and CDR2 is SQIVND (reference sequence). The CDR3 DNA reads TGTGCCAGTAGTAGAGGTCAGACCTACGAGCAGTACTTC. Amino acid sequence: CASSRGQTYEQYF. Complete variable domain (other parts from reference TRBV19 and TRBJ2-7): DGGITQSPKYLFRKEGQNVTLSCEQNLNHDAMYWYRQDPGQGLRLIYYSQIVNDFQKGDIAEGYSVSREKKESFPLTVTSAQKNPTAFYLCASSRGQTYEQYFGPGTRLTVT.

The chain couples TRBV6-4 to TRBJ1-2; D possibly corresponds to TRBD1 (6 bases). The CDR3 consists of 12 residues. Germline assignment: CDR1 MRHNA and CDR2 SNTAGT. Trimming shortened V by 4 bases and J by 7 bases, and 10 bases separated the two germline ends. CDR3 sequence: CASSGQDGGYTF. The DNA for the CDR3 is TGTGCCAGCAGTGGACAGGACGGTGGCTACACCTTC.

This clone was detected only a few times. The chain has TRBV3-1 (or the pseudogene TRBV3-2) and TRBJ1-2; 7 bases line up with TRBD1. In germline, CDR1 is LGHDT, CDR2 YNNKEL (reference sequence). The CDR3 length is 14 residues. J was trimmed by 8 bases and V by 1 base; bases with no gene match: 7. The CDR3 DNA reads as TGTGCCAGCAGCCAAGGTCTTCGACAGGGAGGCTACACCTTC. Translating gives CASSQGLRQGGYTF.

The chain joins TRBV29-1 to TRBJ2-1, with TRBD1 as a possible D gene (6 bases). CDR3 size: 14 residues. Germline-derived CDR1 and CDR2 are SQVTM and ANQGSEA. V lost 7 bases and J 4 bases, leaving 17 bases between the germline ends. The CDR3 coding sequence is TGCAGCGGAGACAGGACAGCCTCTTACAATGAGCAGTTCTTC. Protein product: CSGDRTASYNEQFF.

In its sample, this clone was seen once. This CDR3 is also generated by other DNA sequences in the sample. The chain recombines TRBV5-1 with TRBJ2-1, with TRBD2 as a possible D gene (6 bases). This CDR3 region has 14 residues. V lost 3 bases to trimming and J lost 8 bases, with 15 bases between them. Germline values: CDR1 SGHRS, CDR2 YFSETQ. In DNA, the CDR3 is TGCGCCAGCAGCTCCTTGGGGACTGGGGATGAGCAGTTCTTC. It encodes CASSSLGTGDEQFF.

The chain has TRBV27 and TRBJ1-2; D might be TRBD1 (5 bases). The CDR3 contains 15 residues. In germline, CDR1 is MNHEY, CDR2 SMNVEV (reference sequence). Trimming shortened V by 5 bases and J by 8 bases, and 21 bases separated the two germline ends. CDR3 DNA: TGTGCCAGCAGTGCCCGGGACTTACCGCGAGGAGGCTACACCTTC. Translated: CASSARDLPRGGYTF.

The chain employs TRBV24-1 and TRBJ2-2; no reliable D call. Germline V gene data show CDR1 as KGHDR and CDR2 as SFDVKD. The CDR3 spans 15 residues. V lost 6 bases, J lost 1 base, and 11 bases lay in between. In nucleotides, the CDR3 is TGTGCCACCAGTACCACTCTCGGGAACACCGGGGAGCTGTTTTTT. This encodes CATSTTLGNTGELFF.

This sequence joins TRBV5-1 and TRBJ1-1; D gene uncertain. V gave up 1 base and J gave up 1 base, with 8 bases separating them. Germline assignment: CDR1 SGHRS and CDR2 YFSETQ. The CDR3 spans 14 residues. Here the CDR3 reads CASSLQAQNTEAFF. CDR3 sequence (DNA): TGCGCCAGCAGCTTGCAGGCGCAGAACACTGAAGCTTTCTTT.

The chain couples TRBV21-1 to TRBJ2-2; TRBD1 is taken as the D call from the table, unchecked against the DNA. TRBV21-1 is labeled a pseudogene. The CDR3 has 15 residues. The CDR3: CASSLNRGQVGELFF. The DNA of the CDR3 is TGTGCCAGCAGCCTTAACAGGGGGCAGGTCGGGGAGCTGTTTTTT.

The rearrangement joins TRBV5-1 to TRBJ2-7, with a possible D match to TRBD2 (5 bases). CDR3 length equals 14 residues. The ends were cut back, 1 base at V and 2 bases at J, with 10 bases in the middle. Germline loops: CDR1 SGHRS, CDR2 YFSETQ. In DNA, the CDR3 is TGCGCCAGCAGCTTGCGGGGTGAAACCTACGAGCAGTACTTC. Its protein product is CASSLRGETYEQYF.

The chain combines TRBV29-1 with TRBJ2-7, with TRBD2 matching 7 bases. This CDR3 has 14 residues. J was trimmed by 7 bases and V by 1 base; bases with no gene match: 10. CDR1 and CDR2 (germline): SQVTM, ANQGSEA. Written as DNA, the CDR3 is TGCAGCGTTGAAGGGGAGGGTGAACTGGGAGAGCAGTACTTC. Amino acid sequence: CSVEGEGELGEQYF.

The CDR3 here is CASSQAGVRDNNNEQFF. The CDR3 region has the DNA TGTGCCAGCAGCCAAGCGGGCGTTAGGGACAACAACAATGAGCAGTTCTTC. The chain links TRBV3-1 (or the pseudogene TRBV3-2) to TRBJ2-1, with D possibly being TRBD1 (6 bases). The CDR3 spans 17 residues. The V gene's germline CDR1 is LGHDT and CDR2 YNNKEL (reference sequence). The ends were cut back, 1 base at V and 5 bases at J, with 18 bases in the middle.

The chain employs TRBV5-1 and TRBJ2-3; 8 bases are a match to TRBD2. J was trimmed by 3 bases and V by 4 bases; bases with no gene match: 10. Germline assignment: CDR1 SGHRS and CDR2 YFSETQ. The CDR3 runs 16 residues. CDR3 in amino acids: CASSPGAGAQTDTQYF. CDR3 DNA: TGCGCCAGCAGCCCCGGAGCGGGGGCGCAAACAGATACGCAGTATTTT.

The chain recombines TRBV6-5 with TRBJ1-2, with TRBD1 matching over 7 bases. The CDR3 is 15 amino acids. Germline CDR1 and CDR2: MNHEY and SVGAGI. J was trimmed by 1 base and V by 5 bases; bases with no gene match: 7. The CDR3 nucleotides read TGTGCCAGCAGTCCTCCAGGGGGTCTTAACTATGGCTACACCTTC. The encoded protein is CASSPPGGLNYGYTF.

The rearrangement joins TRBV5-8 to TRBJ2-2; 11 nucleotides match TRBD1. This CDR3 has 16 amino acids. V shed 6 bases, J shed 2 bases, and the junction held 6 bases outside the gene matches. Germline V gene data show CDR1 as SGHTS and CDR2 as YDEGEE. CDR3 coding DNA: TGTGCCAGCACCAAAGGACAGGGGGCAAACACCGGGGAGCTGTTTTTT. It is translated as CASTKGQGANTGELFF.

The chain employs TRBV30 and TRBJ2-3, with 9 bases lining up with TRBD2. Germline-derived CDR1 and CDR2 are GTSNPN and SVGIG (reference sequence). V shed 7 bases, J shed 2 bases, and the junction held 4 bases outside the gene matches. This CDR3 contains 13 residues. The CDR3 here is CALTSGNTDTQYF. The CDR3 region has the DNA TGTGCCTTGACTAGCGGAAACACAGATACGCAGTATTTT.

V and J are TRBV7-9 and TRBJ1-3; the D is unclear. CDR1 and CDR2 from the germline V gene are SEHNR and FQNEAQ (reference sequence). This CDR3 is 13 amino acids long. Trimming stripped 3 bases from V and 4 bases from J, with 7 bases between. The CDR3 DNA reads TGTGCCAGCAGCTTTCCCCAAGGAAACACCATATATTTT. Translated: CASSFPQGNTIYF.

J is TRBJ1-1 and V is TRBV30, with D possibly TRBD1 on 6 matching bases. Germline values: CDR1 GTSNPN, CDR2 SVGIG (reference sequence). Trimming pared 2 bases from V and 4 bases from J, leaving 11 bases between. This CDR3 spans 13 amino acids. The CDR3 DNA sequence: TGTGCCTGGAGTAAAGGGGGTCTCACTGAAGCTTTCTTT. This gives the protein CAWSKGGLTEAFF.

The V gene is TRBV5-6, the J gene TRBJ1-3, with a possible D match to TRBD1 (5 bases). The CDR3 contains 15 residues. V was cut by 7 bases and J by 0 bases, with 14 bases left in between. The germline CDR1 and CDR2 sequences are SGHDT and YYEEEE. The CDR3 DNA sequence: TGTGCCAGCTCACTACGGGGGGGCTCTGGAAACACCATATATTTT. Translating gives CASSLRGGSGNTIYF.

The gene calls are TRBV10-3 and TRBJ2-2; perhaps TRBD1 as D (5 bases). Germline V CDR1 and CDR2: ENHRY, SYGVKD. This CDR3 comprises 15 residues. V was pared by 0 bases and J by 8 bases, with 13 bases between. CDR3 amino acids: CAISESGRAGGELFF. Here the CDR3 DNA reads TGTGCCATCAGTGAGTCGGGCAGGGCAGGAGGGGAGCTGTTTTTT.

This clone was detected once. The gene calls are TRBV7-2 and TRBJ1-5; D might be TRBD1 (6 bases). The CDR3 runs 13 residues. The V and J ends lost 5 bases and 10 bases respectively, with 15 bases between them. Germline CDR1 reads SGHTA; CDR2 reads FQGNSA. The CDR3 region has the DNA TGTGCCAGCAGCCCCAGTCCAGGGGATCCCCAGCATTTT. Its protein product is CASSPSPGDPQHF.

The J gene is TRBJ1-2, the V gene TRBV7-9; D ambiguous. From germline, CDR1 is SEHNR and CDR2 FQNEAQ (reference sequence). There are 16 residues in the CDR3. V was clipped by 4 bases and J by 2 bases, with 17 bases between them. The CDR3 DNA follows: TGTGCCAGCAGCTCCCCAAGGCAGACACGAAACTATGGCTACACCTTC. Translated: CASSSPRQTRNYGYTF.

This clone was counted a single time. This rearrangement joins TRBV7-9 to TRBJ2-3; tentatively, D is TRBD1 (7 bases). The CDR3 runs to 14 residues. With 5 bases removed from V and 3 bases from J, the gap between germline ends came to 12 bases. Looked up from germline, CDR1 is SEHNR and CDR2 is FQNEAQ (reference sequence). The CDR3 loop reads CASSPGGCTDTQYF. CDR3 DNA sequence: TGTGCCAGCAGCCCAGGGGGGTGTACAGATACGCAGTATTTT.

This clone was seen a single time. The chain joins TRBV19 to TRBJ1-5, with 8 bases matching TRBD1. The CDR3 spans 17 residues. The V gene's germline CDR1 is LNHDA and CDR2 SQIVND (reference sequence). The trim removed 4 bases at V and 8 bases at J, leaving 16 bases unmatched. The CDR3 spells CASSTRQGPLPREPQHF. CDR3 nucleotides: TGTGCCAGTAGTACTCGACAGGGGCCTCTCCCTCGGGAGCCCCAGCATTTT.